The 7 T cell receptor beta chains listed next were all sequenced from one sample in a study of cytomegalovirus exposure and HLA in healthy donors. Amplification used 60 Vbeta primers and 13 Jbeta primers. The method was immunoSEQ multiplex PCR; TCRdb's version includes in-frame clones alone and lacks a portion of them. The table has tens of thousands of clones, about two thirds seen once; the top ten hold 20% to 25%. Sample: PBMCs. These receptors were obtained from a woman aged 45-65 years in good health and CMV-seropositive.

The V gene is TRBV7-3, the J gene TRBJ2-1; D is ambiguous. There are 13 residues in the CDR3. Germline V gives CDR1 SGHTA, CDR2 FQGTGA. The V gene lost 0 bases and the J gene lost 10 bases, with 10 bases spanning the gap. The CDR3 reads CASSLTRGWEQFF. In nucleotides, the CDR3 is TGTGCCAGCAGCTTAACGCGAGGCTGGGAGCAGTTCTTC.

This chain links TRBV28 with TRBJ1-1, with D unresolved. Germline loops: CDR1 MDHEN, CDR2 SYDVKM. The V and J ends lost 7 bases and 0 bases respectively, with 12 bases between them. The length of the CDR3 is 14 residues. In DNA form, the CDR3 reads TGTGCCAGCACCCTCACCGAGATGAACACTGAAGCTTTCTTT. It yields the protein CASTLTEMNTEAFF.

The genes are TRBV30 and TRBJ1-2; no definite D call. CDR3 length: 16 residues. CDR1 and CDR2 from the germline V gene are GTSNPN and SVGIG (reference sequence). V was pared by 2 bases and J by 8 bases, with 24 bases between. The CDR3 nucleotides read TGTGCCTGGAGTAACCTTCCGAACAATTCTTCGGGGGGCTACACCTTC. Translated: CAWSNLPNNSSGGYTF.

The genes are TRBV28 and TRBJ2-3; 9 nucleotides match TRBD1. The J segment lost 3 bases and the V segment lost 5 bases, leaving 6 bases of the junction unmatched. Germline values: CDR1 MDHEN, CDR2 SYDVKM. This CDR3 region has 15 residues. The CDR3 loop reads CASSPGDRETDTQYF. In DNA form, the CDR3 reads TGTGCCAGCAGTCCGGGGGACAGGGAAACAGATACGCAGTATTTT.

The chain has TRBV7-2 and TRBJ2-5; D ambiguous. Deletions cut 1 base from V and 1 base from J, with 4 bases between. This CDR3 spans 13 amino acids. Germline V gene sequence: CDR1 SGHTA, CDR2 FQGNSA. The DNA of the CDR3 is TGTGCCAGCAGCTTAGGGCCCCAAGAGACCCAGTACTTC. It encodes CASSLGPQETQYF.

The chain recombines TRBV7-2 with TRBJ2-1, with 7 bases aligning to TRBD1. The V gene's germline CDR1 is SGHTA and CDR2 FQGNSA. The CDR3 is 16 residues long. The ends lost 4 bases at V and 5 bases at J; junction bases unmatched: 11. This chain's CDR3 is CASSSQDRRRNNEQFF. DNA for the CDR3: TGTGCCAGCAGCTCACAGGACAGGAGACGAAACAATGAGCAGTTCTTC.

The chain uses TRBV9 and TRBJ2-3, with D perhaps TRBD1 (5 bases). V dropped 0 bases and J dropped 5 bases, with 10 bases sitting between them. The length of the CDR3 is 14 residues. From germline, CDR1 is SGDLS and CDR2 YYNGEE. The DNA of the CDR3 is TGTGCCAGCAGCGTAGGGGGCCTCGTAGATACGCAGTATTTT. Protein sequence: CASSVGGLVDTQYF.